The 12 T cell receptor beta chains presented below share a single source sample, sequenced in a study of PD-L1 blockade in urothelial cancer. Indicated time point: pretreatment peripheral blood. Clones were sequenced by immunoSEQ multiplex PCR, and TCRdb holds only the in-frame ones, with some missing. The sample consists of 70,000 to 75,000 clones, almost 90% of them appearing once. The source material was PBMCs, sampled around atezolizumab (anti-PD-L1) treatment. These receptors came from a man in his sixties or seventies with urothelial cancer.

The CDR3 nucleotides read TGTGCCAGCAGCGTAGGGGGCAGGGACTCTGGAAACACCATATATTTT. Translated, it gives CASSVGGRDSGNTIYF. J is TRBJ1-3 and V is TRBV9, with a tentative D call TRBD1 (5 bases). V was clipped by 0 bases and J by 0 bases, with 10 bases between them. Germline V gene sequence: CDR1 SGDLS, CDR2 YYNGEE. The CDR3 contains 16 residues. The full variable domain, with the rest looked up from reference TRBV9 and TRBJ1-3, is DSGVTQTPKHLITATGQRVTLRCSPRSGDLSVYWYQQSLDQGLQFLIQYYNGEERAKGNILERFSAQQFPDLHSELNLSSLELGDSALYFCASSVGGRDSGNTIYFGEGSWLTVV.

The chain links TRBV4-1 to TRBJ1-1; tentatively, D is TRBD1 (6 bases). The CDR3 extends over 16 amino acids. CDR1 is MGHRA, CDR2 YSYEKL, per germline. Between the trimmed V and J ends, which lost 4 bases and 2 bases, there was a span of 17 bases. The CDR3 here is CASSLHGGRGNTEAFF. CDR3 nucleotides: TGCGCCAGCAGCCTTCACGGAGGCAGGGGAAACACTGAAGCTTTCTTT.

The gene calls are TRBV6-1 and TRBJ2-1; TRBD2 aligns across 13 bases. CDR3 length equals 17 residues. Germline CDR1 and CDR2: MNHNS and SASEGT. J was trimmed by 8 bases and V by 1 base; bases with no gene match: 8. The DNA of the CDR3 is TGTGCCAGCAGTGAAGGGGTGACTAGCGGGAGGAGGGATGAGCAGTTCTTC. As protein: CASSEGVTSGRRDEQFF.

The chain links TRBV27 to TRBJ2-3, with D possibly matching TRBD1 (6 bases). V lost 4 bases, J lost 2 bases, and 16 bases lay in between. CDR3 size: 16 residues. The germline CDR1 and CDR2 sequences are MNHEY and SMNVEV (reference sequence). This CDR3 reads CASSSTQGRPTDTQYF. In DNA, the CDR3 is TGTGCCAGCAGTTCGACACAGGGCCGTCCCACAGATACGCAGTATTTT.

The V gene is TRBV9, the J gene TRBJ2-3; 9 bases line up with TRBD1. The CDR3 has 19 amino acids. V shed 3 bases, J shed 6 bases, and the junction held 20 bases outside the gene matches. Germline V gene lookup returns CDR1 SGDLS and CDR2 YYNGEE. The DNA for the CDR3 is TGTGCCAGCAGCGCCTCCACCGGGACAGGGAGACCTAGCAGGGATACGCAGTATTTT. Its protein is CASSASTGTGRPSRDTQYF.

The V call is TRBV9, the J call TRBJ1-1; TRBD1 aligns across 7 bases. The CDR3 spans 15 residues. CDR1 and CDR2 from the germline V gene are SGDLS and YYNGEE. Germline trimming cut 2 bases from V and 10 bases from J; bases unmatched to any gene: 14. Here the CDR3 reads CASSVEGTVGGVAFF. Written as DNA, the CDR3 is TGTGCCAGCAGCGTCGAAGGGACAGTGGGTGGGGTAGCTTTCTTT.

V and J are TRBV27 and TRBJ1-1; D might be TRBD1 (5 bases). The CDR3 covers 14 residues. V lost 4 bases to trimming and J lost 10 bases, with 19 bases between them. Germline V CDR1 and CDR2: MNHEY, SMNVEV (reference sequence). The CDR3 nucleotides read TGTGCCAGCAGTTCGCCGGGACTCTCTCAGGCAGCTTTCTTT. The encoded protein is CASSSPGLSQAAFF.

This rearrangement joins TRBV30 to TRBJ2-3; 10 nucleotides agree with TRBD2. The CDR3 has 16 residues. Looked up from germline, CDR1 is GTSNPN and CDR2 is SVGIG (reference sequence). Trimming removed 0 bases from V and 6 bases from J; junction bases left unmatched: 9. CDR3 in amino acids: CAWSVPLAGVRDTQYF. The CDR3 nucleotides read TGTGCCTGGAGTGTACCCCTAGCGGGGGTGCGGGATACGCAGTATTTT.

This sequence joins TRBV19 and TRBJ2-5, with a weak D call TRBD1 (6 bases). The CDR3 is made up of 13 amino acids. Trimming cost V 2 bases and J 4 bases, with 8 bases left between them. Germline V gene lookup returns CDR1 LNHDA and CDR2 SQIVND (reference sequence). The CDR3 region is CASSITGLETQYF. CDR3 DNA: TGTGCCAGTAGTATAACAGGGTTAGAGACCCAGTACTTC.

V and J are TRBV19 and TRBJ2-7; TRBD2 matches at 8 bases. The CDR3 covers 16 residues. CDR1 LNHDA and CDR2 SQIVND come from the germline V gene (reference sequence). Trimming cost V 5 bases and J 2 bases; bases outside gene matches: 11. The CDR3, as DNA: TGTGCCAGTAGTTCCCCTGAGGCGGGAGGCCCCTACGAGCAGTACTTC. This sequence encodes CASSSPEAGGPYEQYF. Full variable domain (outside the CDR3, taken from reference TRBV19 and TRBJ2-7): DGGITQSPKYLFRKEGQNVTLSCEQNLNHDAMYWYRQDPGQGLRLIYYSQIVNDFQKGDIAEGYSVSREKKESFPLTVTSAQKNPTAFYLCASSSPEAGGPYEQYFGPGTRLTVT.

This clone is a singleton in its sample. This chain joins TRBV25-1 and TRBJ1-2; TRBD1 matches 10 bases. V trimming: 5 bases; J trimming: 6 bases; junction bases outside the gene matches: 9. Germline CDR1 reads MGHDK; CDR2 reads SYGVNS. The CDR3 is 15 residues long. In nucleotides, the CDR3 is TGTGCCAGCAGTAAGGGACAGGGGAACCTCGATGGCTACACCTTC. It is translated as CASSKGQGNLDGYTF.

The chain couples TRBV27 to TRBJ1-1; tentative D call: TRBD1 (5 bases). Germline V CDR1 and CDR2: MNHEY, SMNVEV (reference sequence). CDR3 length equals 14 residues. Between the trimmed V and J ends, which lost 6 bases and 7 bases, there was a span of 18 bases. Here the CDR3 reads CASRRPLGEGEAFF. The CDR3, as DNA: TGTGCCAGCAGACGACCTTTAGGGGAGGGTGAAGCTTTCTTT.